This T cell receptor beta chain was sequenced in a study of T cell responses to AZD1222 COVID-19 vaccine. The study's findings and limits: Targets within unmutated variant regions were reportedly found for nearly half of spike-specific TCRs. Donors in the cohort were predominantly white British and more often female, and clonal diversity was possibly underestimated. Two AZD1222 administrations were followed by greater Spike-specific TCR breadth and depth.

Libraries were prepared by immunoSEQ multiplex PCR; TCRdb keeps only in-frame clonotypes and omits some of them. The sample carries about 150,000 clones, around 92% recorded once. A note on this clone: What it recognizes is unknown.

Sample: peripheral blood, taken 28 days after the second AZD1222 dose. This sequence was found in an adult who received the AZD1222 COVID-19 vaccine.

CDR3 nucleotide sequence: TGTGCCATCACGCAGGACAGGCGGAATTCACCCCTCCACTTT. Residues: CAITQDRRNSPLHF. The gene calls are TRBV10-3 and TRBJ1-6; the match to TRBD1 covers 7 bases. This CDR3 comprises 14 residues. Germline CDR1 is ENHRY and CDR2 is SYGVKD. V trimming: 7 bases; J trimming: 7 bases; junction bases outside the gene matches: 7.